This TCR beta chain was sequenced for a study of T cell responses to AZD1222 COVID-19 vaccine. Across the study: Analyses pooled second doses at about 4 or about 12 weeks.

Sequencing used immunoSEQ multiplex PCR; TCRdb keeps in-frame clones, though not all of them. The table lists approximately 110,000 clones, about 85% of them singletons, with over 5% in the top ten. V gave up 4 bases and J gave up 5 bases, with 9 bases separating them. Germline V lookup: CDR1 LGHDT, CDR2 YNNKEL (reference sequence). This CDR3 spans 14 amino acids. Whole-study findings and limits: Spike was spanned by vaccine-associated CD4 TCRs, with dominance at 160-218 and 743-854. Among spike-specific TCRs, nearly half reportedly target unmutated variant regions. Clonal diversity was possibly underestimated, and white British individuals and females predominated among donors.

Comments on this clone: Its matching antigen is unknown.

This chain links TRBV3-1 (or the pseudogene TRBV3-2) with TRBJ1-6; D possibly corresponds to TRBD1 (5 bases). The sample consisted of peripheral blood, taken on day 0 of AZD1222 vaccination. This receptor was identified in an adult in good health. The CDR3 DNA reads TGTGCCAGCAGCCCCGTGGGGGATAATTCACCCCTCCACTTT. It yields the protein CASSPVGDNSPLHF.